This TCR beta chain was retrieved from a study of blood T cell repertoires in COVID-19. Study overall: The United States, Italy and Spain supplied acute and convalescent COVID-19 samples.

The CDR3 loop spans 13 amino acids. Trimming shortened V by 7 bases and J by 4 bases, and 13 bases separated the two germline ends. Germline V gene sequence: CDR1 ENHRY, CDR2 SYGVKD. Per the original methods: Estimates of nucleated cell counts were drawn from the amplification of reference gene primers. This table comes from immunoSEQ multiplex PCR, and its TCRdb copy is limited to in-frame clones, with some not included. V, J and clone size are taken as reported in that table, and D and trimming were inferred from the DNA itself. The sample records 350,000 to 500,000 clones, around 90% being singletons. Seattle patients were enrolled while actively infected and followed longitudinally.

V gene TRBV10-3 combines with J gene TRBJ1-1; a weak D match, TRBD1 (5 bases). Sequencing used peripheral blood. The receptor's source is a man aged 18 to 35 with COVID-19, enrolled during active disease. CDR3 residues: CAIKGEVVTEAFF. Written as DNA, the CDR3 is TGTGCCATCAAAGGGGAGGTGGTCACTGAAGCTTTCTTT.